This TCR beta chain was sequenced during a study of a mutant IDH1 vaccine in newly diagnosed glioma. At the level of the study: The initiation of vaccination occurred 4-6 weeks after radiotherapy alone, or with temozolomide cycles. Points from the study as a whole: Apparently, pseudoprogression bore no relation to changes among the top peripheral T cell clonotypes.

On this clone: The antigen remains unidentified.

The V end was cut by 3 bases, the J end by 0 bases, with 19 bases between. CDR1 and CDR2 (germline): SEHNR, FQNEAQ (reference sequence). The CDR3 spans 18 residues. Time point specified: week 47, end of study. Topical imiquimod accompanied each vaccine dose, which consisted of 300 ug of mutant IDH1 20-mer peptide. Clones were sequenced by immunoSEQ multiplex PCR, and TCRdb holds only the in-frame ones, with some missing. The sample lists about 94,000 clones; over 85% were seen once. The TCR originated in a woman aged 50 to 60 with glioma. The sample was PBMCs, taken from a glioma patient whose treatment included an IDH1 peptide vaccine. J is TRBJ2-3 and V is TRBV7-9; D may correspond to TRBD1 or TRBD2 (5 bases each). CDR3 nucleotides: TGTGCCAGCAGCTTCGGGGCAGGGAATACCTTTAGCACAGATACGCAGTATTTT. Translating gives CASSFGAGNTFSTDTQYF.